This T cell receptor (beta chain) is drawn from a study of response to subunit inactivated influenza vaccine. Only a few counts were recorded for this clonotype. Its antigen is still unknown. Findings and limits, study-wide: There was a suggestion from the authors that each seasonal influenza vaccination recruits few new T cells.

CDR3 length: 15 amino acids. The germline V gene has CDR1 LNHDA and CDR2 SQIVND (reference sequence). Germline trimming cut 6 bases from V and 4 bases from J; bases unmatched to any gene: 7. MiXCR, run by TCRdb on the RT-PCR reads, gives a single entry per CDR3 protein. The sample consists of hundreds of thousands of distinct CDR3 sequences, 11% of them appearing once. This sample also appeared in a second study, on T cells expressing NK-cell markers. As that study records: Generation of TCR beta cDNA was performed by 5'RACE template switching incorporating UMIs. All TCR beta repertoires analysed originated from sorted CD3+CD56+NKG2C+, CD3+CD56+NKG2C- and CD3+CD56-NKG2C+ T cells. Among the eight sequenced donors, seven tested HCMV-seropositive and one tested seronegative. The sorts in several experiments were restricted to alpha-beta TCR T cells by an anti-gamma-delta TCR antibody.

This TCR came from a man over 45 who received an inactivated influenza vaccine. This chain connects TRBV19 to TRBJ2-2, with 8 bases fitting TRBD1. The specimen was PBMCs from blood, collected on the day of vaccination. DNA for the CDR3: TGTGCCAGTAGGATCGGACAGGGCCCCACCGGGGAGCTGTTTTTT. Its translation is CASRIGQGPTGELFF. Supplemented by reference TRBV19 and TRBJ2-2, the full variable domain reads DGGITQSPKYLFRKEGQNVTLSCEQNLNHDAMYWYRQDPGQGLRLIYYSQIVNDFQKGDIAEGYSVSREKKESFPLTVTSAQKNPTAFYLCASRIGQGPTGELFFGEGSRLTVL.